This T cell receptor (beta chain) derives from a study of T cells expressing NK-cell markers. For the study at large: The study sequenced eight donors, seven HCMV-seropositive and one seronegative.

Whole-study findings and limits: Nothing established the HCMV specificity of expanded NKG2C+ T cell clones.

CDR3 length equals 15 residues. Germline lookup yields CDR1 MNHEY and CDR2 SVGAGI. The authors generated TCR beta cDNA through 5'RACE template switching with UMIs. TCRdb reprocessed the 5' RACE reads; each CDR3 protein has one entry and no DNA is given. The sample's table shows about 390,000 distinct CDR3 sequences. Comment on this clonotype: The antigen remains unidentified.

Sequenced input: blood T cells: a sorted CD56 or NKG2C T cell subset, CD4+ or CD8+ T cells, or bulk PBMC T cells (not recorded which). V usage is TRBV6-5 and J usage is TRBJ2-7; the TRBD1 assignment by TCRdb is unverifiable without DNA. This sequence originates from a woman in her 50s in good health. This CDR3 is CASSYYGQPNYEQYF.